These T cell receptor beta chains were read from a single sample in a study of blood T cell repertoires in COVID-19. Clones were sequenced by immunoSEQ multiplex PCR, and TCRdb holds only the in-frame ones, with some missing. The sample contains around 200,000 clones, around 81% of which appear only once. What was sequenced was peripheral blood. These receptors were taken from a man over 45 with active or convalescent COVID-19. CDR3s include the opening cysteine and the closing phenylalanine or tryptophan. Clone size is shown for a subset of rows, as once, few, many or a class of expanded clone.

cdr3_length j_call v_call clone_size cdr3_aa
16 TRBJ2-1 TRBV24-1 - CATSDSGLAGGLEQFF
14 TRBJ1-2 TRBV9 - CASSQAGTKYGYTF
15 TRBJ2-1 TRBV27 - CASSFSQGAYNEQFF
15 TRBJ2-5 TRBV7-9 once CASSLGLGGQETQYF
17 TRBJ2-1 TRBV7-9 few CASSYLGTSGGLNEQFF
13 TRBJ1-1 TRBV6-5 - CASRSTGWDEAFF
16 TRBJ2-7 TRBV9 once CASSVAGTGKAYEQYF
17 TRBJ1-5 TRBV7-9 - CASRSTRQGRSWQPQHF
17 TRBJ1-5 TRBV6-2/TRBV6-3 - CASSSRDRGDSNQPQHF
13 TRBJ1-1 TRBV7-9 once CASSSWTPNEAFF
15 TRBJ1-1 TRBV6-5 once CASSYLSGGNTEAFF
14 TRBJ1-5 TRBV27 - CASHETGLNQPQHF
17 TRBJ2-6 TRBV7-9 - CASSLDRGWSGANVLTF
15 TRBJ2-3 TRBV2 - CASKELAGGPDTQYF
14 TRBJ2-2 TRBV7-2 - CASSLVSITGELFF
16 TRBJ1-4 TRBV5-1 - CASSFREGAANEKLFF
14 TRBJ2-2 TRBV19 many CASAGPGNTGELFF
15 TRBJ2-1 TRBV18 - CASSPAGISYNEQFF
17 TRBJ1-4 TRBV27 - CASSLSSPTRGAEKLFF
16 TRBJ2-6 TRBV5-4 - CASSPGLAEGANVLTF
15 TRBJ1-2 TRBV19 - CASNPDRETFYGYTF
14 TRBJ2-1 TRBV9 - CASSVDSVIDEQFF
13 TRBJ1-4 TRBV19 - CASNRETNEKLFF
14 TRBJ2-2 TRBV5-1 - CASSLTRSTGELFF
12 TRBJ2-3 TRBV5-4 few CASSLVRDTQYF
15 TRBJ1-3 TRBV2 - CASFQGPLSGNTIYF
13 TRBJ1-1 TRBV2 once CASSTTGNTEAFF
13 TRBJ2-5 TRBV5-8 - CASSAVRQETQYF
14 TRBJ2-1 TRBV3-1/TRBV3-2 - CASSQDLGTAEQFF
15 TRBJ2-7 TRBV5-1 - CASSVGQDHSYEQYF
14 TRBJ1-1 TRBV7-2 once CASSLNGQGSLAFF
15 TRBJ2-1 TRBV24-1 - CATSEATGGPDEQFF
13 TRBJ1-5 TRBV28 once CASRGTRGQPQHF
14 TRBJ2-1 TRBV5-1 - CASSSREGPNEQFF
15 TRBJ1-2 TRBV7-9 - CASSPRTGGVYGYTF
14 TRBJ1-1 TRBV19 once CASSATGVRTEAFF
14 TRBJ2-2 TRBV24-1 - CATSSGGITGELFF
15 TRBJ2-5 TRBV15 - CATSRDPRVGETQYF
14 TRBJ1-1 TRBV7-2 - CASSLAMSTGKVFF
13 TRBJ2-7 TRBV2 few CASSQRQDYEQYF
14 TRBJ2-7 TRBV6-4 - CAIPRTGVTYEQYF
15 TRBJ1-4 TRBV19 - CASKADGPTNEKLFF
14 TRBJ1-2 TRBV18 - CASSIAGTEYGYTF
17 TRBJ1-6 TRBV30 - CAWSVAPGPSYNSPLHF
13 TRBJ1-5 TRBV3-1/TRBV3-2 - CASSLRTGQPQHF
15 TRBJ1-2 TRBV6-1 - CASSEAPGEWVGYTF
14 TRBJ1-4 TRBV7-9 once CASSLDRVEEKLFF
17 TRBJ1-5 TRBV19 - CASSSFDGTDSNQPQHF
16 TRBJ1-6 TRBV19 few CASSESGTGNGSPLHF
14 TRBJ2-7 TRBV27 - CASSYRVGSSEQYF
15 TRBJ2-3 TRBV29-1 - CSVEVVGQGTDTQYF
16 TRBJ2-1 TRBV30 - CAWKLGAASSYNEQFF
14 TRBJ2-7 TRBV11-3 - CASSLSPAGREQYF
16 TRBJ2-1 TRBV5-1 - CASSATLADRYNEQFF
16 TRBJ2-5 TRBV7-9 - CASSPWTSGGRETQYF
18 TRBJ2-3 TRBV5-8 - CASSFFSGAGGRTDTQYF
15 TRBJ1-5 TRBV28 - CASSLRQGSNQPQHF
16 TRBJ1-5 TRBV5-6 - CASSLNSGTGNQPQHF
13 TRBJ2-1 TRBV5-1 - CASSLSQNNEQFF